The TCR beta chain under discussion was sequenced for a study of cytomegalovirus exposure and HLA in healthy donors. PCR used 60 Vbeta primers and 13 Jbeta primers. TCRdb's copy holds only in-frame clones and misses some; the assay was immunoSEQ multiplex PCR. The sample records under 150,000 clones, around 68% being singletons. Trimming cost V 1 base and J 2 bases, with 6 bases left between them. Germline V CDR1 and CDR2: SGHVS, FNYEAQ. The CDR3 is 14 amino acids. This clone has a handful of counts. Other nucleotide sequences in the sample specify the same CDR3. The sample was PBMCs. V usage is TRBV7-6 and J usage is TRBJ1-3; D is ambiguous. This sequence originates from a woman aged 40 to 49 in good health and CMV-seropositive. Here the CDR3 reads CASSLVEAGNTIYF. The CDR3, as DNA: TGTGCCAGCAGCTTAGTAGAAGCTGGAAACACCATATATTTT.